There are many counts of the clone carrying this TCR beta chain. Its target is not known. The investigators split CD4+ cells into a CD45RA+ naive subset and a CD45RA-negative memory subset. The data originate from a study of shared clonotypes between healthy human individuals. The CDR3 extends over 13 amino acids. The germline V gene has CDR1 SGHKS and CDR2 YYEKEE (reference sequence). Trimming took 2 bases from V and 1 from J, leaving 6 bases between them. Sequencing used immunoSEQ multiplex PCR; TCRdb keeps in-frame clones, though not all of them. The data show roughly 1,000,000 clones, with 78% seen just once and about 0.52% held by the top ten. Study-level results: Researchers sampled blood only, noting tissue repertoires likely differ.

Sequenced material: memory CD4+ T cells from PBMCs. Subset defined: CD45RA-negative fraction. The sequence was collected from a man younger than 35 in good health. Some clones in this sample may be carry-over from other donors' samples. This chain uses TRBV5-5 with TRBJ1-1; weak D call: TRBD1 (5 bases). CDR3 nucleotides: TGTGCCAGCAGCTTTGGGGCGAACACTGAAGCTTTCTTT. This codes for CASSFGANTEAFF.